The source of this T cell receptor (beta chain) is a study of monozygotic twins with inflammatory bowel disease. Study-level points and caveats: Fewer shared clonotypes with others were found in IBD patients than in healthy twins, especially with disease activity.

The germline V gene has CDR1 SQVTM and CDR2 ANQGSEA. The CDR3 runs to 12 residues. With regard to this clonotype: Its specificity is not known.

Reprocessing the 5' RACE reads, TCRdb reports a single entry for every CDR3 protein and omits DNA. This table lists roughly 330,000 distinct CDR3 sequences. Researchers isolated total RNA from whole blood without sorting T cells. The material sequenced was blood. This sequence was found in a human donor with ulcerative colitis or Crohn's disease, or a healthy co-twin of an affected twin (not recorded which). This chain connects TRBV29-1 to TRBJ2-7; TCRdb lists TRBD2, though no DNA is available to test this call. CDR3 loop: CSAGTSGYEQYF.